What follows describes a single T cell receptor (beta chain). What it binds is unknown. This sample is part of a study of glioma-infiltrating T cells after dendritic cell vaccination. Study overall: Monocyte-derived dendritic cells, cultured seven days with IL-4 and GM-CSF, were pulsed with autologous tumor lysate.

V shed 3 bases and J shed 1 base, with 9 bases lying between them. This CDR3 contains 14 residues. Germline CDR1 reads SGHAT; CDR2 reads FQNNGV. Primers: 60 V beta forward and 13 J beta reverse. Produced via immunoSEQ multiplex PCR; TCRdb's table is partial and in-frame only. The sample holds 35,000 to 40,000 clones, 82% seen once. Points from the study as a whole: Higher TCR clonality did not directly relate to longer survival.

This clonotype was sampled from a human donor with glioblastoma. This chain uses TRBV11-2 with TRBJ2-5; no definite D call. Sequenced material: blood, taken before dendritic cell vaccination. DNA of the CDR3: TGTGCCAGCAGCTTTAGTTCTCCCCAAGAGACCCAGTACTTC. As protein: CASSFSSPQETQYF.